Sequencing of this T cell receptor (beta chain) was carried out in a study of T cells after yellow fever vaccination (dated by TCRdb to about 2019). A note on the overall study: The SMART-Seq v4 Ultra Low Input RNA kit was used to prepare libraries from fractions with low cell numbers. To track T-cell clones before and after primary and booster YFV17D yellow fever vaccination, bulk TCR alpha and beta repertoires were sequenced longitudinally. The cohort comprised two healthy male donors, one aged 18 to 29 and one aged 30 to 40 years. Blood samples were taken at several timepoints before and after primary and secondary immunization, and bulk PBMC replicates and cell subsets were isolated. General findings and caveats noted by the study authors: Because only a couple of donors were included in the study, the extent to which the findings can be generalized is limited. Because abundant contaminating clonotypes from the bulk population could be contained in FACS-sorted repertoires, computational filtering was required. Most clones expanded after primary vaccination were re-detected after the booster (96% of CD4 and around nine tenths of CD8), suggesting broad memory maintenance. A small share of clonotypes occurred in both CD4 and CD8 compartments, likely arising from convergent recombination. Compared with the primary T-cell response, the secondary T-cell response was faster but weaker, reaching its peak on day 5 rather than on day 15.

TCR cDNA was synthesized by 5'RACE template switching, which introduced a universal primer site and unique molecular identifiers. Priming of cDNA synthesis was performed from both the TCR alpha and TCR beta constant segments. Library amplification involved two PCR steps, and the second step added sample barcodes and sequencing adapters. Sequencing of the libraries was done on either Illumina HiSeq 2500 (2x100 bp) or NovaSeq (2x150 bp). On the study's bioinformatics: MIGEC handled demultiplexing of reads and collapsing into UMI consensus sequences, while MiXCR performed V(D)J alignment. Vaccine-responding clonotypes were identified with edgeR using replicate PBMC samples, with FDR below 0.01 and a log2 fold change above 5 up to day 15 being required. Each bulk clonotype was labeled CD4 or CD8 based on which sequenced repertoire, CD4 or CD8, contained the clonotype at higher abundance. TCRdb reprocessed the public reads (quality trimming at Q25 with fastp, clone calling with MiXCR) and kept in-frame beta chains. Every entry covers one CDR3 protein and lists the most common genes and DNA from its rows. TCRdb's processing, not the authors', yielded these V and J calls. The sample table shows 170,000 or so distinct CDR3 sequences, and 6.2% are seen once. The top ten constitute less than 3% of the sample.

This clonotype was seen only a few times. Its target antigen remains unknown. No qualities accompany the bases; no much larger clone lies one base away. The treatment or condition tag for this specimen amounts to: live attenuated yellow fever vaccine strain. PBMCs were isolated from peripheral blood using a standard Ficoll-Paque protocol. CD4 and CD8 T-cell fractions were isolated with Dynabeads CD4 and CD8 positive selection kits. TriZol was used to extract RNA from bulk PBMCs, CD4 and CD8 fractions, and dextramer-positive and dextramer-negative fractions. The V and J ends are trimmed by 6 bases and 1 base, leaving 10 bases between them. The CDR3, from cysteine to phenylalanine, totals 14 residues. Only CDR3 DNA remains: 42 bases, in frame from the first base. As encoded in the germline V gene, CDR1 is MNHEY while CDR2 is SVGEGT.

The receptor was derived from a man younger than 30 who received the YFV17D yellow fever vaccine. The rearrangement joined TRBV6-2 or TRBV6-3 to TRBJ2-1, with the D gene not clear enough to name. The specimen was CD4+ T cells sorted from PBMCs, collected on the day of the first yellow fever vaccination. The CDR3 protein: CASRSDKSYNEQFF. The bases are TGTGCCAGCAGATCCGACAAGTCCTACAATGAGCAGTTCTTC.